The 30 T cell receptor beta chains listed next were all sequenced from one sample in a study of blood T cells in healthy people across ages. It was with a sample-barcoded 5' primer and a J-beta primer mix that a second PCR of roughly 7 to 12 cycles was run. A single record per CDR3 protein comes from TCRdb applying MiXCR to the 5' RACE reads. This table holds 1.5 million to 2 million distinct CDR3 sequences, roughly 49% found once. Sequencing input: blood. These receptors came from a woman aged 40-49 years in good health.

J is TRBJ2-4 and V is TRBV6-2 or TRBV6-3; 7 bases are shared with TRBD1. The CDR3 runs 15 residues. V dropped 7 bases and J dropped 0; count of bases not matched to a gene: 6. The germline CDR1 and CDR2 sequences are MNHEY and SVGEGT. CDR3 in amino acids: CASTGTALAKNIQYF. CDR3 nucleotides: TGTGCCAGCACCGGGACAGCCCTAGCCAAAAACATTCAGTACTTC.

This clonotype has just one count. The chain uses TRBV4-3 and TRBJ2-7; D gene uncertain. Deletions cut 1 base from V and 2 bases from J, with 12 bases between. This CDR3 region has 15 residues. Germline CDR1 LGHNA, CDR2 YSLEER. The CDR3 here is CASSQGGTTAYEQYF. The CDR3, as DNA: TGCGCCAGCAGCCAAGGTGGCACTACAGCCTACGAGCAGTACTTC.

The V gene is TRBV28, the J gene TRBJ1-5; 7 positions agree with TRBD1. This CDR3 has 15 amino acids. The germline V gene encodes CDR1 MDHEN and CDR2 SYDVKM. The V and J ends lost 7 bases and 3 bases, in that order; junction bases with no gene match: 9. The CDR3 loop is CASTEATGINQPQHF. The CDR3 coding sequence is TGTGCCAGCACCGAAGCGACAGGGATCAATCAGCCCCAGCATTTT.

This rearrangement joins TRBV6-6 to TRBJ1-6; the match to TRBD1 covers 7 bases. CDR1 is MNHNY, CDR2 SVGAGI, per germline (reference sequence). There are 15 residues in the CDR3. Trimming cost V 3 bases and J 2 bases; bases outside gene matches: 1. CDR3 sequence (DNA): TGTGCCAGCAGTTATGGGACAGCCTATAATTCACCCCTCCACTTT. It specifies CASSYGTAYNSPLHF.

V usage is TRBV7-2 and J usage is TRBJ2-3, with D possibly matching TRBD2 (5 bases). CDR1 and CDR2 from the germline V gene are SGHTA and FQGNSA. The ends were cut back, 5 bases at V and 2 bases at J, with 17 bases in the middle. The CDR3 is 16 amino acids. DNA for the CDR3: TGTGCCAGCAGCACTGCCGCGAGGGCCCTCACAGATACGCAGTATTTT. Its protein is CASSTAARALTDTQYF.

The CDR3 DNA is TGCAGTGCTTGGAAACGGGAGTTAGTATCAGATACGCAGTATTTT. This translates into CSAWKRELVSDTQYF. The chain employs TRBV20-1 and TRBJ2-3; TRBD2 is a possible D gene (6 bases). Trimming shortened V by 5 bases and J by 4 bases, and 19 bases separated the two germline ends. CDR3 length: 15 residues. CDR1 DFQATT and CDR2 SNEGSKA come from the germline V gene (reference sequence).

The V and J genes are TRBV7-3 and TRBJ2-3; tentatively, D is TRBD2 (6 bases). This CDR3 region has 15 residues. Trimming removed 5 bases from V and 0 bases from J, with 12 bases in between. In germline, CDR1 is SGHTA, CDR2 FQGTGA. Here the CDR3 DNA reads TGTGCCAGCAGCGAAGGCGGGGTTAGCACAGATACGCAGTATTTT. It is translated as CASSEGGVSTDTQYF.

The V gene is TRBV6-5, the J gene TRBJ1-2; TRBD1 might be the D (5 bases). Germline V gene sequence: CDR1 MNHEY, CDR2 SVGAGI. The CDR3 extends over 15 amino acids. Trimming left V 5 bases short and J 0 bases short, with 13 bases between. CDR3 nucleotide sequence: TGTGCCAGCAGTGACTGGGGCTCTACTAACTATGGCTACACCTTC. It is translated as CASSDWGSTNYGYTF.

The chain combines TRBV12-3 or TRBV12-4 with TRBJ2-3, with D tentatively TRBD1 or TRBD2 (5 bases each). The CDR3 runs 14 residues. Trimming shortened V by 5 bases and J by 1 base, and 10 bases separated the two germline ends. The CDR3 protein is CASSGTLRTDTQYF. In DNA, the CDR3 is TGTGCCAGCAGTGGGACCCTTCGCACAGATACGCAGTATTTT.

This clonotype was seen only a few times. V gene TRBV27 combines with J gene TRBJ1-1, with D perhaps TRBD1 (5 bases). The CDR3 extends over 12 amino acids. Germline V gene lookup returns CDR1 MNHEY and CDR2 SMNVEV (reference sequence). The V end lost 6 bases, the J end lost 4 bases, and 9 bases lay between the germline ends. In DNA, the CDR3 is TGTGCCAGCAGCTCAGGGCGCACTGAAGCTTTCTTT. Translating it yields CASSSGRTEAFF.

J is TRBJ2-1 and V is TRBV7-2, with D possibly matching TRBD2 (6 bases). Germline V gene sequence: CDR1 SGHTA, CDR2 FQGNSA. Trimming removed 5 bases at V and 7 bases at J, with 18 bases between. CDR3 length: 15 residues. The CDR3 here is CASSPDGGMWNEQFF. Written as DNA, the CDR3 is TGTGCCAGCAGCCCGGACGGGGGTATGTGGAATGAGCAGTTCTTC.

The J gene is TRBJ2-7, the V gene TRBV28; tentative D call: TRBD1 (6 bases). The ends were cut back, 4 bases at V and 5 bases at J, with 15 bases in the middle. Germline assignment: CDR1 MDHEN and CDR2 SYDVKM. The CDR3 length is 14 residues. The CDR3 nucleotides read TGTGCCAGCAGTTGGGGGCAGGGGACCAACGAGCAGTACTTC. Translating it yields CASSWGQGTNEQYF.

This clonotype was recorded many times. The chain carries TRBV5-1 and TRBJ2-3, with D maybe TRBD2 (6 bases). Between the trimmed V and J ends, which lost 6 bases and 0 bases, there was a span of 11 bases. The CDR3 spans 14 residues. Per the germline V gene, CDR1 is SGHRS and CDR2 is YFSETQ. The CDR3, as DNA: TGCGCCAGCATTGGGGGGAGCAGCACAGATACGCAGTATTTT. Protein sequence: CASIGGSSTDTQYF.

The CDR3 loop is CASSNSKWLAGIETQYF. The CDR3 DNA reads as TGTGCCAGCAGCAACTCAAAGTGGCTAGCGGGGATAGAGACCCAGTACTTC. The genes are TRBV21-1 and TRBJ2-5; the table calls TRBD2, which could not be checked here. TRBV21-1 is reported as a pseudogene. The CDR3 is 17 residues long.

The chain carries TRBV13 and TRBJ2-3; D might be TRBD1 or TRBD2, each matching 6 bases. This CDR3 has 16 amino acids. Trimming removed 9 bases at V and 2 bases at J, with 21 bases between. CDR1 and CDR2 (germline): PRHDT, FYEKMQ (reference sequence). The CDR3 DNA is TGTGCCAGTACCCTTCGAGGGGGGCCCCTCACAGATACGCAGTATTTT. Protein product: CASTLRGGPLTDTQYF.

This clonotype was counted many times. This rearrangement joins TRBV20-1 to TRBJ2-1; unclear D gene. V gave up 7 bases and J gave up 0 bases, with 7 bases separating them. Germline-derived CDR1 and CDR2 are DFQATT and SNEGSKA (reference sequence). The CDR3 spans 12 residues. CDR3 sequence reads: CSVVSSYNEQFF. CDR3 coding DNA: TGCAGTGTCGTGAGCTCCTACAATGAGCAGTTCTTC.

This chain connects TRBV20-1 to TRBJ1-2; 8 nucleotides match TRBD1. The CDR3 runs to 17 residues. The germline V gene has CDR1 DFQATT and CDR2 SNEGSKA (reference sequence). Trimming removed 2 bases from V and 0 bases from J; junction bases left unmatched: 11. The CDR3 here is CSARSDDRGPANYGYTF. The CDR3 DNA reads TGCAGTGCTAGAAGTGACGACAGGGGACCTGCTAACTATGGCTACACCTTC.

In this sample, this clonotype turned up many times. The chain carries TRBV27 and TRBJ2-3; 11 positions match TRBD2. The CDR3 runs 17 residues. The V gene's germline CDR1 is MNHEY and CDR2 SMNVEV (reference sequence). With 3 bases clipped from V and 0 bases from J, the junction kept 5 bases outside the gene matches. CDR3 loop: CASSFTSGGLSTDTQYF. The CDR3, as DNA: TGTGCCAGCAGTTTCACTAGCGGGGGCTTGAGCACAGATACGCAGTATTTT.

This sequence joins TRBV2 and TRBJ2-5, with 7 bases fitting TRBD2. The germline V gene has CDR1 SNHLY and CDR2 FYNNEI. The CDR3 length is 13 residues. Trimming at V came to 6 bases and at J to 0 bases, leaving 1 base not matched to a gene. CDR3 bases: TGTGCCAGCAGGGGAGGGTACCAAGAGACCCAGTACTTC. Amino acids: CASRGGYQETQYF.

The CDR3 loop is CSEETGAHGYTF. The CDR3 DNA reads as TGCAGTGAGGAGACGGGTGCTCATGGCTACACCTTC. The chain is built from TRBV20-1 and TRBJ1-2; D gene uncertain. Germline loops: CDR1 DFQATT, CDR2 SNEGSKA (reference sequence). V was trimmed by 7 bases and J by 6 bases, leaving 15 bases between them. The length of the CDR3 is 12 residues.

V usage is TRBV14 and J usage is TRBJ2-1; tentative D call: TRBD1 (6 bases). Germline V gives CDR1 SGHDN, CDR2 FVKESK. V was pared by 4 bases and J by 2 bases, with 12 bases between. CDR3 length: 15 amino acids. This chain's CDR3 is CASSRLTGAYNEQFF. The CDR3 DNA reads TGTGCCAGCAGCCGCTTGACAGGCGCCTACAATGAGCAGTTCTTC.

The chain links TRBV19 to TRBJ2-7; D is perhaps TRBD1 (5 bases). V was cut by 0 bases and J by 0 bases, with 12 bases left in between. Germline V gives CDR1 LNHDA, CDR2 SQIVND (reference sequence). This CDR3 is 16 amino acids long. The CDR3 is CASSIEVTVSSYEQYF. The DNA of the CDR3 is TGTGCCAGTAGTATAGAAGTGACAGTAAGCTCCTACGAGCAGTACTTC.

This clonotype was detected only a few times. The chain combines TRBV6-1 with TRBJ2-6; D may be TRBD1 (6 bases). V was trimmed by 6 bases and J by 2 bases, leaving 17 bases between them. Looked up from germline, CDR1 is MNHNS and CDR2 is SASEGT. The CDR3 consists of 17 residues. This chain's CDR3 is CASSPQGPVTGANVLTF. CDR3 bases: TGTGCCAGCAGCCCCCAGGGGCCTGTGACTGGGGCCAACGTCCTGACTTTC.

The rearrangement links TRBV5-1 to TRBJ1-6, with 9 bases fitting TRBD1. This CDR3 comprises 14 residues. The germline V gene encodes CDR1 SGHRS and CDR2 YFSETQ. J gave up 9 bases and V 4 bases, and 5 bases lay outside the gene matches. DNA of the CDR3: TGCGCCAGCAGCGAGGGACAGGGCTTTTCACCCCTCCACTTT. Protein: CASSEGQGFSPLHF.

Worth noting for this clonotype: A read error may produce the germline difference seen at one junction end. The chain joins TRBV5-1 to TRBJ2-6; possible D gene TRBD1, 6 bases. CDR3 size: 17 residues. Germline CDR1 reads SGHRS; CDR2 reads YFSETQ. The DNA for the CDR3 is TGCGCCAGCAGCCCAGTCTCCACAGGGCTTGGGGCCAACTTCCTGACTTTC. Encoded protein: CASSPVSTGLGANFLTF.

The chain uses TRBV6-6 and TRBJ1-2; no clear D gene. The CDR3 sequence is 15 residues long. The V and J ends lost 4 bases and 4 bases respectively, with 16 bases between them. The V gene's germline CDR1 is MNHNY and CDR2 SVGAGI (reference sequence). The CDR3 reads CASSSHSTWGYGYTF. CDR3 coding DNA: TGTGCCAGCAGTTCCCACAGTACCTGGGGCTATGGCTACACCTTC.

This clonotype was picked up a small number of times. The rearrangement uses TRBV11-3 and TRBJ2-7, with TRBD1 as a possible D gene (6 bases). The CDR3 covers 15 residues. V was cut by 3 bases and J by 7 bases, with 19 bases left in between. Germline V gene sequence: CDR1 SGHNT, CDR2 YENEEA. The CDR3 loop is CASSLVSGVSNEQYF. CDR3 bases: TGTGCCAGCAGCTTGGTTTCAGGGGTAAGCAATGAGCAGTACTTC.

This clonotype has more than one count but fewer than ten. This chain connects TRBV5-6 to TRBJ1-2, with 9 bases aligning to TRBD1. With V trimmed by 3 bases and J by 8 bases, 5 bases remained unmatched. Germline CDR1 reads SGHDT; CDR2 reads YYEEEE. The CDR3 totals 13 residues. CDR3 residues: CASSYATGGGYTF. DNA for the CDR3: TGTGCCAGCAGCTACGCGACAGGGGGGGGCTACACCTTC. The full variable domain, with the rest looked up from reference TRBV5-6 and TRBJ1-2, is DAGVTQSPTHLIKTRGQQVTLRCSPKSGHDTVSWYQQALGQGPQFIFQYYEEEERQRGNFPDRFSGHQFPNYSSELNVNALLLGDSALYLCASSYATGGGYTFGSGTRLTVV.

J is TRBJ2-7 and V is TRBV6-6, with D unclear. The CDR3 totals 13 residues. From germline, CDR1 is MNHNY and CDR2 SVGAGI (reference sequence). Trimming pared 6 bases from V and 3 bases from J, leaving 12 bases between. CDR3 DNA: TGTGCCAGCAGGCGATTCCCGGTCTACGAGCAGTACTTC. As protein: CASRRFPVYEQYF.

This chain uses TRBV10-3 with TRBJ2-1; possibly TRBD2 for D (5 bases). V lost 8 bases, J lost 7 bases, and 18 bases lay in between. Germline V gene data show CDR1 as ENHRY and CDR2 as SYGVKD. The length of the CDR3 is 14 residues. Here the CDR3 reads CAIGDPGVENEQFF. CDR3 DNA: TGTGCCATCGGAGACCCCGGGGTAGAAAATGAGCAGTTCTTC.